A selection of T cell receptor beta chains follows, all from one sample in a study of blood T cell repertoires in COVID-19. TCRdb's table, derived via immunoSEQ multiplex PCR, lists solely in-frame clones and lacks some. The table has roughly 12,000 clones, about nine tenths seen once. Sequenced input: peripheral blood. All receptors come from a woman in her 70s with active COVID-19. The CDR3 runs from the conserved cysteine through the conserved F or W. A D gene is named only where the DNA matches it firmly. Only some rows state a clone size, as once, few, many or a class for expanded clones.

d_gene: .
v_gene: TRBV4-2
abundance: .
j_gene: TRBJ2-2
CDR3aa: CASSHTRPVTGELFF
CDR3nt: TGTGCCAGCAGCCACACTAGACCTGTCACCGGGGAGCTGTTTTTT

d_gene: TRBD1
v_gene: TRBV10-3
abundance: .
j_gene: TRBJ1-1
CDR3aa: CAIQRQGQTEAFF
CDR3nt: TGTGCCATTCAAAGACAGGGCCAAACTGAAGCTTTCTTT

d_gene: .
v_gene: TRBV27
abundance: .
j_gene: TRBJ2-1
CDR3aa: CAAPTSGYYNEQFF
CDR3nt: TGTGCCGCCCCGACAAGCGGGTACTACAATGAGCAGTTCTTC

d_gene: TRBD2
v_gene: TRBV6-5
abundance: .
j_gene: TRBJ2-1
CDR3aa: CASHMGGSSYNEQFF
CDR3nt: TGTGCCAGTCATATGGGCGGGAGCTCCTACAATGAGCAGTTCTTC

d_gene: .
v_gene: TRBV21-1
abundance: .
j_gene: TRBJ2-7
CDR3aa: CASSKDPPPGREQYF
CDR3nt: TGTGCCAGCAGCAAAGATCCCCCCCCAGGGCGGGAGCAGTACTTC

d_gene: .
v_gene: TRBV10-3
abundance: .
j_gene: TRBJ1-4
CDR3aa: CAISESRSESEKLFF
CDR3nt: TGTGCCATCAGTGAGTCGCGGTCAGAATCTGAAAAACTGTTTTTT

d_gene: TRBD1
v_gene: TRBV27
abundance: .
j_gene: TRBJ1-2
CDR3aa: CASSLGQGARYGYTF
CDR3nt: TGTGCCAGCAGTCTAGGACAGGGGGCGCGCTATGGCTACACCTTC

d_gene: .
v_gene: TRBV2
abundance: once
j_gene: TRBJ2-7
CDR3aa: CASRWALHYEQYF
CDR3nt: TGTGCCAGCAGGTGGGCACTCCACTACGAGCAGTACTTC

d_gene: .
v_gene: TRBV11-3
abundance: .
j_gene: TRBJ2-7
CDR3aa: CASSSDFSYEQYF
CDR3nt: TGTGCCAGCAGCTCTGACTTCTCCTACGAGCAGTACTTC

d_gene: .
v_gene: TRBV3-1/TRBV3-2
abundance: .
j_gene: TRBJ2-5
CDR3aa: CASSPPLTGIQFPKTQYF
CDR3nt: TGTGCCAGCAGCCCGCCCCTAACAGGGATTCAATTTCCGAAGACCCAGTACTTC

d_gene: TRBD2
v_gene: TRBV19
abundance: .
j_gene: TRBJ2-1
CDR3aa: CASSIEVAGGEQFF
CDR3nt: TGTGCCAGTAGTATAGAGGTAGCGGGAGGGGAGCAGTTCTTC

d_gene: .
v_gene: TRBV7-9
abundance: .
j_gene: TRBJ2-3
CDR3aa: CASSLASGTTDTQYF
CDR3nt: TGTGCCAGCAGCTTAGCCTCCGGTACTACAGATACGCAGTATTTT

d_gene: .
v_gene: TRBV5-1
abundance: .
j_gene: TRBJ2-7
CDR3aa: CASSPGGGSAWGLQGEQYF
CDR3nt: TGCGCCAGCAGCCCGGGTGGGGGGAGCGCTTGGGGACTACAGGGCGAGCAGTACTTC

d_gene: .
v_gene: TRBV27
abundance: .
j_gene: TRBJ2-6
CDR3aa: CASSLLRSHSGANVLTF
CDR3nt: TGTGCCAGCAGTTTACTTAGAAGCCACTCTGGGGCCAACGTCCTGACTTTC

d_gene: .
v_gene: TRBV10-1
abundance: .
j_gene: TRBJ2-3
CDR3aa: CASSDRAGGTDTQYF
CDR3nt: TGCGCCAGCAGTGATCGGGCAGGGGGCACAGATACGCAGTATTTT

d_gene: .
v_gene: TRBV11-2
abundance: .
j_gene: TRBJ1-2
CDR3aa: CASSLVTANYGYTF
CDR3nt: TGTGCCAGCAGCTTAGTGACAGCTAACTATGGCTACACCTTC

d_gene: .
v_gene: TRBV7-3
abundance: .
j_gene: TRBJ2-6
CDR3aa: CASSSQGRGTGANVLTF
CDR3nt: TGTGCCAGCAGCTCCCAGGGAAGGGGGACGGGGGCCAACGTCCTGACTTTC

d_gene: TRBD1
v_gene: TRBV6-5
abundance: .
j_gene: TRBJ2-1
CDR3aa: CASSYDRGDEQFF
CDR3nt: TGTGCCAGCAGTTACGACAGGGGTGATGAGCAGTTCTTC

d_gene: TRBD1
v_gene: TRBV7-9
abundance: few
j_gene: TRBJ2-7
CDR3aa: CASSPGQGDAPYEQYF
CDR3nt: TGTGCCAGCAGTCCGGGACAGGGGGACGCCCCCTACGAGCAGTACTTC

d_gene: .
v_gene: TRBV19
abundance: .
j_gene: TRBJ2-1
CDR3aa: CASSWSSYNEQFF
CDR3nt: TGTGCCAGTTCGTGGAGCTCCTACAATGAGCAGTTCTTC

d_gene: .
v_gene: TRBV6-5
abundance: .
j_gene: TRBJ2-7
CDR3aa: CASSPGPTYEQYF
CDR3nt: TGTGCCAGTTCACCTGGGCCGACCTACGAGCAGTACTTC

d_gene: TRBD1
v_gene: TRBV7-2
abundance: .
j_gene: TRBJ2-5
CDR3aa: CASSLTSGTGSQETQYF
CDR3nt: TGTGCCAGCAGCTTAACCTCCGGGACAGGTTCTCAAGAGACCCAGTACTTC

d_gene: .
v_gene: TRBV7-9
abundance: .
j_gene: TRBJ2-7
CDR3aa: CASSLGAGVAGEQYF
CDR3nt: TGTGCCAGCAGCTTAGGGGCAGGGGTGGCGGGCGAGCAGTACTTC

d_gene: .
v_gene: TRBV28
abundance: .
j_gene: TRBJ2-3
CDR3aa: CASSLRTDTQYF
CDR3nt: TGTGCCAGCAGTTTGAGGACAGATACGCAGTATTTT

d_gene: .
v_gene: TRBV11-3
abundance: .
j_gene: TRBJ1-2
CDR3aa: CASSLEGRSGNYGYTF
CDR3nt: TGTGCCAGCAGCTTAGAGGGCCGGAGCGGTAACTATGGCTACACCTTC

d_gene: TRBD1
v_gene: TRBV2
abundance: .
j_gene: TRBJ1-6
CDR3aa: CASSGQGNSPLHF
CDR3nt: TGTGCCAGCTCCGGACAGGGTAATTCACCCCTCCACTTT

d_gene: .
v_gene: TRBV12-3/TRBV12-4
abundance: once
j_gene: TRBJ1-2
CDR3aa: CASSPGYGYTF
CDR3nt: TGTGCCAGCAGCCCCGGCTATGGCTACACCTTC

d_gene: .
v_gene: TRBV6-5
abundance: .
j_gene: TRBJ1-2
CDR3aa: CASKEDNYGYTF
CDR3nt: TGTGCCAGCAAGGAGGATAACTATGGCTACACCTTC

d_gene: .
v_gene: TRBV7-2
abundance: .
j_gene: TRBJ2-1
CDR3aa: CASSLAAGQREQFF
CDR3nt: TGTGCCAGCAGCTTAGCCGCAGGCCAGCGGGAGCAGTTCTTC

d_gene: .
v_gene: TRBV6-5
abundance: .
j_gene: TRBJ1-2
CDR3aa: CASSPSNYGYTF
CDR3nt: TGTGCCAGCAGTCCTTCTAACTATGGCTACACCTTC

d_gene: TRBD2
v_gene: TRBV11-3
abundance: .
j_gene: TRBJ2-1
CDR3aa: CASSLKGGRNNEQFF
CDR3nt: TGTGCCAGCAGCTTAAAAGGCGGGAGGAACAATGAGCAGTTCTTC